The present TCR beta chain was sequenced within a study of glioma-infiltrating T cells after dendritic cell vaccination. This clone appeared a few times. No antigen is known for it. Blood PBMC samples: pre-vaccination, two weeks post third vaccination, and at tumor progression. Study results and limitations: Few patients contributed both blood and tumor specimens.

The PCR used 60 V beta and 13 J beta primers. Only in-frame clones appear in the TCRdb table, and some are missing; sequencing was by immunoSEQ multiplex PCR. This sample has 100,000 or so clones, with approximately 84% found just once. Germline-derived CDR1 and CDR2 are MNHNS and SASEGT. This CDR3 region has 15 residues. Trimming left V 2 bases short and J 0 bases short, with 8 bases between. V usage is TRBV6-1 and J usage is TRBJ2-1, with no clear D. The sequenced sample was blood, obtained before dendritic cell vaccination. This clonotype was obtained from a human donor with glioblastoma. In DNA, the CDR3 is TGTGCCAGCAGTGAACTGTGGAGCTCCTACAATGAGCAGTTCTTC. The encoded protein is CASSELWSSYNEQFF.